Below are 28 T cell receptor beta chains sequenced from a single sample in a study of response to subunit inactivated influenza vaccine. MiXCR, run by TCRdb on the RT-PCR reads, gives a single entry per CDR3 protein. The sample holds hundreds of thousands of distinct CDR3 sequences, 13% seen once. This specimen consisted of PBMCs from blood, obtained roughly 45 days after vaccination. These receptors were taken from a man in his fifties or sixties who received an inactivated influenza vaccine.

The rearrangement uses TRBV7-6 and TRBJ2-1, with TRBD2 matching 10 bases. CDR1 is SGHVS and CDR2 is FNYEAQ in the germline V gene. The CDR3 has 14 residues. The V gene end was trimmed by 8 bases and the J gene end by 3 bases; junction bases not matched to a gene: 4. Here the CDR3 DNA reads TGTGCCAGCTCTGGACTAGCGGACTACAATGAGCAGTTCTTC. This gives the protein CASSGLADYNEQFF.

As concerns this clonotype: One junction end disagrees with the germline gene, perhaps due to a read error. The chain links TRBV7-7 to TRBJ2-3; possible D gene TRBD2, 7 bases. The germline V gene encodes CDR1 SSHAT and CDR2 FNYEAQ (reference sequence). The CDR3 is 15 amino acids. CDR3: CASSLGGGAADTQYF. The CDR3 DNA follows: TGTGCTAGCAGCTTAGGAGGGGGGGCTGCAGATACGCAGTATTTT.

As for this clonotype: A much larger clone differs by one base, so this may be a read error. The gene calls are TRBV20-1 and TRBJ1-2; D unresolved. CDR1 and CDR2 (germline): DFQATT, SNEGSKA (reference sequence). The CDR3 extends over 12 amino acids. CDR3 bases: TGCAGTGCCTTGTGGGGAAGAAATGGCTACATCTTC. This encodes CSALWGRNGYIF.

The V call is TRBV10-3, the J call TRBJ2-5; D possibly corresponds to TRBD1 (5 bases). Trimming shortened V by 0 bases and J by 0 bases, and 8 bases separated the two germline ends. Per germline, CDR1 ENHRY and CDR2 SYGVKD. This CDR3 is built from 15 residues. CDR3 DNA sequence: TGTGCCATCAGTGAGTCGGGCAGGGACCAAGAGACCCAGTACTTC. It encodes CAISESGRDQETQYF.

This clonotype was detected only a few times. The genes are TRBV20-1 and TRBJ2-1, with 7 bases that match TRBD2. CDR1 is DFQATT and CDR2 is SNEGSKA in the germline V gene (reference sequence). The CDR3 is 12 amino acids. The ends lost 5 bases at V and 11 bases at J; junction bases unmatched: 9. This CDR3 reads CSALSGGNQQFF. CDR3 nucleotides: TGCAGTGCTTTGTCGGGGGGAAACCAGCAGTTCTTC.

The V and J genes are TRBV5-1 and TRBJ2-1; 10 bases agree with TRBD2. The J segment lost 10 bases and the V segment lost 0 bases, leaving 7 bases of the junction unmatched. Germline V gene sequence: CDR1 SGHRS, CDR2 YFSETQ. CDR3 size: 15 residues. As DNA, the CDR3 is TGCGCCAGCAGCTTGGTATCTAGCGGGAGAGACGAGCAGTTCTTC. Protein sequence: CASSLVSSGRDEQFF.

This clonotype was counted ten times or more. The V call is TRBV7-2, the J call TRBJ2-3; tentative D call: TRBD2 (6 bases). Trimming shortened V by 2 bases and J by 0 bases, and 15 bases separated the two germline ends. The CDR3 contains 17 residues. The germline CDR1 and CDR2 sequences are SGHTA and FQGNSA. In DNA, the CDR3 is TGTGCCAGCAGCTTACGGATAGAAAGCGGGAGCACAGATACGCAGTATTTT. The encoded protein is CASSLRIESGSTDTQYF. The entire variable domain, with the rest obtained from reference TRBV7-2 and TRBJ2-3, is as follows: GAGVSQSPSNKVTEKGKDVELRCDPISGHTALYWYRQSLGQGLEFLIYFQGNSAPDKSGLPSDRFSAERTGGSVSTLTIQRTQQEDSAVYLCASSLRIESGSTDTQYFGPGTRLTVL.

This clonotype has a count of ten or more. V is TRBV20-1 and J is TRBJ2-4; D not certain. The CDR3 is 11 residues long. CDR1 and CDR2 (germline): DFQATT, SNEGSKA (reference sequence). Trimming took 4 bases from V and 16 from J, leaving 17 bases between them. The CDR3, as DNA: TGCAGTGCTAAGGGTGAGGCACAAGGCTACTTC. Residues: CSAKGEAQGYF.

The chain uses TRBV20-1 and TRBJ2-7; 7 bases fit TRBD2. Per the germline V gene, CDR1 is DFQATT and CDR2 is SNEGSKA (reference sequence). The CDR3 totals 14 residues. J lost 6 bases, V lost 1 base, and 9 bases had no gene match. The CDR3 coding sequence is TGCAGTGCTAGAGGGGGGGGAGGCCTCGGCGAGCAGTACTTC. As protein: CSARGGGGLGEQYF.

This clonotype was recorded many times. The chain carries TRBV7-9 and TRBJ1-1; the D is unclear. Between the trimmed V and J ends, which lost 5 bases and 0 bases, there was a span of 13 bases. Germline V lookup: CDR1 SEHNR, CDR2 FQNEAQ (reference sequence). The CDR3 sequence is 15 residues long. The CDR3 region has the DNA TGTGCCAGCAGCCCCTGGGCAGTCATGAACACTGAAGCTTTCTTT. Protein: CASSPWAVMNTEAFF. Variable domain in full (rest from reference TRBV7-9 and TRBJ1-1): DTGVSQNPRHKITKRGQNVTFRCDPISEHNRLYWYRQTLGQGPEFLTYFQNEAQLEKSRLLSDRFSAERPKGSFSTLEIQRTEQGDSAMYLCASSPWAVMNTEAFFGQGTRLTVV.

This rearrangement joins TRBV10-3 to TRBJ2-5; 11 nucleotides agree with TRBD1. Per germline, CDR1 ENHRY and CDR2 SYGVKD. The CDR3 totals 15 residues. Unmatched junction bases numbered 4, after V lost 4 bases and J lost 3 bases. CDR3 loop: CAISGRTGGEETQYF. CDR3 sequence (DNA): TGTGCCATCAGTGGAAGGACAGGGGGCGAAGAGACCCAGTACTTC.

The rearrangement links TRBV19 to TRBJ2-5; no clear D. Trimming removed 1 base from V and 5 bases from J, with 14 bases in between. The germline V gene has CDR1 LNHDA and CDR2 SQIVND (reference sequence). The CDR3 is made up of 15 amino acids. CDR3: CASSIGGGSRETQYF. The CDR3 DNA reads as TGTGCCAGTAGTATAGGCGGTGGGTCCCGGGAGACCCAGTACTTC. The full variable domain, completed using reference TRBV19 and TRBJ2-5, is DGGITQSPKYLFRKEGQNVTLSCEQNLNHDAMYWYRQDPGQGLRLIYYSQIVNDFQKGDIAEGYSVSREKKESFPLTVTSAQKNPTAFYLCASSIGGGSRETQYFGPGTRLLVL.

DNA of the CDR3: TGTGCCAGCAGTTTATACAGGGGGGGTAACTATGGCTACACCTTC. It translates to CASSLYRGGNYGYTF. This chain connects TRBV27 to TRBJ1-2; 8 bases align to TRBD1. This CDR3 has 15 amino acids. Germline V CDR1 and CDR2: MNHEY, SMNVEV (reference sequence). The ends lost 1 base at V and 1 base at J; junction bases unmatched: 2.

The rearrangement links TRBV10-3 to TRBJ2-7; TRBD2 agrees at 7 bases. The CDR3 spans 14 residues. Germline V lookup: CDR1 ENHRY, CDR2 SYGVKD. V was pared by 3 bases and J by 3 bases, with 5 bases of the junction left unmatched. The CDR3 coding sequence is TGTGCCATCAGTGATAGTGGACTAGTCTACGAGCAGTACTTC. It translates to CAISDSGLVYEQYF.

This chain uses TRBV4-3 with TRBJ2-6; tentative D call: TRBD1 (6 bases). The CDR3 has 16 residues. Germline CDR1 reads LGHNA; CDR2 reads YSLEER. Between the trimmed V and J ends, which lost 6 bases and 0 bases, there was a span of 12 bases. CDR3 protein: CASSRGQFSGANVLTF. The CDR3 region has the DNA TGCGCCAGCAGTCGAGGACAGTTCTCTGGGGCCAACGTCCTGACTTTC.

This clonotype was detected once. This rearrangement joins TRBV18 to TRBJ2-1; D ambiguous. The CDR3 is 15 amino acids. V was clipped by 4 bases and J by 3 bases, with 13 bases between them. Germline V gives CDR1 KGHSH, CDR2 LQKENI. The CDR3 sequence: CASSLFSQGYNEQFF. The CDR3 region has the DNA TGTGCCAGCTCACTGTTCAGCCAAGGCTACAATGAGCAGTTCTTC.

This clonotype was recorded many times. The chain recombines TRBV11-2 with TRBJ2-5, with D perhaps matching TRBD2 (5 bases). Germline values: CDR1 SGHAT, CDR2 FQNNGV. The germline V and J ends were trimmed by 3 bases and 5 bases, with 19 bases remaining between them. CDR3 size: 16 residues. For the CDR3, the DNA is TGTGCCAGCAGCTTCAACAGTGATTTGAGGGCTGAGACCCAGTACTTC. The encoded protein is CASSFNSDLRAETQYF.

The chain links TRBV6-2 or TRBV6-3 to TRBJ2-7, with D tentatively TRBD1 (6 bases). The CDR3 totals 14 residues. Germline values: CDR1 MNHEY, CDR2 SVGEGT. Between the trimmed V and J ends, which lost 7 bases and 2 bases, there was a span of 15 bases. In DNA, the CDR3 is TGTGCCAGCACCCTCTCAGGGGTGCCCTACGAGCAGTACTTC. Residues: CASTLSGVPYEQYF.

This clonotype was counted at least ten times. The DNA for the CDR3 is TGTGCCACCGGGGGGACTAGCGGGAGGATCACGAGCTCCTACAATGAGCAGTTCTTC. The encoded protein is CATGGTSGRITSSYNEQFF. The V gene is TRBV24-1, the J gene TRBJ2-1; 15 bases align to TRBD2. The CDR3 has 19 residues. Germline V gene data show CDR1 as KGHDR and CDR2 as SFDVKD. With 9 bases clipped from V and 0 bases from J, the junction kept 11 bases outside the gene matches.

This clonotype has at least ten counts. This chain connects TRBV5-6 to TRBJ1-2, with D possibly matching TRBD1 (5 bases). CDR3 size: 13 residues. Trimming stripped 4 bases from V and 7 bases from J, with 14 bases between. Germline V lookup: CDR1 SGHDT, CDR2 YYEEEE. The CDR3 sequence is CASSNVWDSGYTF. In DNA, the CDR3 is TGTGCCAGCAGCAATGTCTGGGACTCTGGCTACACCTTC.

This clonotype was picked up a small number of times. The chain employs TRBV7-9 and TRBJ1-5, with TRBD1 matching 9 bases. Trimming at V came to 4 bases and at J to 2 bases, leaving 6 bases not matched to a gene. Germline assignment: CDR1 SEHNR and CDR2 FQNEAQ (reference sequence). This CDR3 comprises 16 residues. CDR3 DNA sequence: TGTGCCAGCAGCTACACAGGGGGCGGCGGCAATCAGCCCCAGCATTTT. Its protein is CASSYTGGGGNQPQHF.

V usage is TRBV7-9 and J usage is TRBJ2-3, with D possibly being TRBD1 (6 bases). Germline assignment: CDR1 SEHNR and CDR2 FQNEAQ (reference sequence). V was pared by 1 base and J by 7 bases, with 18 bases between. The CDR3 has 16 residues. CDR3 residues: CASSLVGQNQRNTQYF. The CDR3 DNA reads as TGTGCCAGCAGCTTAGTTGGACAGAACCAAAGAAATACGCAGTATTTT.

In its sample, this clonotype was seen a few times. The DNA for the CDR3 is TGTGCCAGCAGCTTAGGTGAGGGGGCCGGGGGAGTCGGGACCTACGAGCAGTACTTC. It is translated as CASSLGEGAGGVGTYEQYF. The gene calls are TRBV11-1 and TRBJ2-7, with a weak D call TRBD1 (7 bases). Trimming took off 1 base at V and 2 bases at J, with 24 bases between the two ends. The CDR3 has 19 residues. CDR1 is SGHAT and CDR2 is FQDESV in the germline V gene (reference sequence).

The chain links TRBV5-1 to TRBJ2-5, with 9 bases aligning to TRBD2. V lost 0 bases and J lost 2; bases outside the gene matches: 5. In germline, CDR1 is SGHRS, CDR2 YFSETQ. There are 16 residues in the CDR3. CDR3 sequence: CASSLAITSGQETQYF. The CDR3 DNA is TGCGCCAGCAGCTTGGCAATTACTAGCGGGCAAGAGACCCAGTACTTC.

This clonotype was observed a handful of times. The CDR3 protein is CASRSPQGARGNTIYF. The CDR3 coding sequence is TGTGCCAGCAGATCCCCTCAGGGGGCGCGCGGAAACACCATATATTTT. The chain has TRBV28 and TRBJ1-3; 8 bases are a match to TRBD1. Germline V gives CDR1 MDHEN, CDR2 SYDVKM. The V gene end was trimmed by 6 bases and the J gene end by 4 bases; junction bases not matched to a gene: 11. The CDR3 length is 16 residues.

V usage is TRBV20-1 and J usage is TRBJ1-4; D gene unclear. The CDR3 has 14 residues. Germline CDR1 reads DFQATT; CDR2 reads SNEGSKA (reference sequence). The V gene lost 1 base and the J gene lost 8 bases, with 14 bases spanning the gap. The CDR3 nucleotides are TGCAGTGCTAGAGTCCCGGGGATTCGGGAAAAACTGTTTTTT. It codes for CSARVPGIREKLFF.

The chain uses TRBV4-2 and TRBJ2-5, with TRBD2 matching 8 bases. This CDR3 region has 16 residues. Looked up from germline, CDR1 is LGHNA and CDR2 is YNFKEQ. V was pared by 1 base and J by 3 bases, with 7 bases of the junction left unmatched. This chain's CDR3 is CASSQARGRMEETQYF. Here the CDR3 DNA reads TGTGCCAGCAGCCAAGCTCGCGGGAGGATGGAAGAGACCCAGTACTTC.

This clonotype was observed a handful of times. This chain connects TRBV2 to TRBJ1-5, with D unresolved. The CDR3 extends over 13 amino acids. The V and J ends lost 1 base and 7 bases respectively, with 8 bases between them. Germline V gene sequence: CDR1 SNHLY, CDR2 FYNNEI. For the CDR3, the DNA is TGTGCCAGCAGTGAAGAGGTAGGGCAGCCCCAGCATTTT. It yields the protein CASSEEVGQPQHF.